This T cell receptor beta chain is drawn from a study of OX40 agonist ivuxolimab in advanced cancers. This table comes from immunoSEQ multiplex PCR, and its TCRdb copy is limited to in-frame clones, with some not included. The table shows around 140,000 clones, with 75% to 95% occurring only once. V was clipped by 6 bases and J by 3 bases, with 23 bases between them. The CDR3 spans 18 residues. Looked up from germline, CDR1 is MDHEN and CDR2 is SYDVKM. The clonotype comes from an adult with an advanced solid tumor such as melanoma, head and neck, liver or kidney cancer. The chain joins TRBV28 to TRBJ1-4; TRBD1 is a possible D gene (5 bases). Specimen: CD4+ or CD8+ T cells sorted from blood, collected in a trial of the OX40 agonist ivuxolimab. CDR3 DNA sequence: TGTGCCAGCAGCCCGCCCTTGACAGACCCGAGGGCTAATGAAAAACTGTTTTTT. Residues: CASSPPLTDPRANEKLFF.